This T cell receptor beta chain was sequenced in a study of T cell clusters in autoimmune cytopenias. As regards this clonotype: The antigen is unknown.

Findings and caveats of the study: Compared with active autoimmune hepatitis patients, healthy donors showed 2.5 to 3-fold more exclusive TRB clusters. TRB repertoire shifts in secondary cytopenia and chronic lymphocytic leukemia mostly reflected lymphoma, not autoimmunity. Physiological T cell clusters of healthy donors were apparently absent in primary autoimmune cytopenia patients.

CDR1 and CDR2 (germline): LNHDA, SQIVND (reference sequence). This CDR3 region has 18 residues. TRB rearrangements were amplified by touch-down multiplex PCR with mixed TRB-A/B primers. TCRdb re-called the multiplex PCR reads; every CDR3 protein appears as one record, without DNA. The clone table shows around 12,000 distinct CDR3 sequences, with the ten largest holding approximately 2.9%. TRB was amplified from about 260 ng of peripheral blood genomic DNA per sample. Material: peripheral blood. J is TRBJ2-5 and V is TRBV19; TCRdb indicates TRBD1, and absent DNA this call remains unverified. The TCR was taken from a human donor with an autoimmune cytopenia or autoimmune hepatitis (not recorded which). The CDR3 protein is CASSTRKAPGQGGETQYF.